The entry below describes one TCR beta chain. This clone's antigen is unknown. There are no base qualities to consult, and no much larger clone falls within one base. The entry originates in a study of control samples from healthy donors and cancer patients (dated by TCRdb to 2018 to 2020). The library was prepared using the immunoSEQ multiplex PCR assay. TCRdb carries this immuneACCESS record with in-frame sequences only. Its versions omit some clonotypes, under half of them owing to an unresolved V gene in the studies checked, with the rest unexplained. In all, the sample holds approximately 100,000 clones, and roughly four fifths of those were seen once. The ten most abundant clones make up 1.5% to 2.5% of the sample. V is trimmed back by 5 bases and J by 3 bases, and the junction contains 10 bases that no gene match accounts for. The germline V gene provides CDR1 SGHTA and CDR2 FQGNSA. There are 17 amino acids in the CDR3, from cysteine to phenylalanine inclusive. Here the CDR3 DNA is all that survives: 51 bases in frame from base 1.

This sequence was found in a man aged 60 to 69 in good health. The V and J segments used are TRBV7-2 and TRBJ2-5, and 12 junction bases match TRBD2. The sequenced sample consisted of blood. CDR3 loop: CASSPFLRLAGEETQYF. The DNA sequence follows: TGTGCCAGCAGCCCCTTCCTTAGACTAGCGGGAGAAGAGACCCAGTACTTC.